This TCR beta chain originates from a study of CD8 T cells in ankylosing spondylitis. CDR1 is SGHRS and CDR2 is YFSETQ in the germline V gene. This CDR3 spans 12 amino acids. Between the trimmed V and J ends, which lost 5 bases and 5 bases, there was a span of 8 bases. Using quantitative 5'-RACE with molecular barcodes, the authors made TCR beta libraries. TCRdb itself ran the 5' RACE reads through MiXCR, one entry per CDR3 protein. The sample has about 100,000 distinct CDR3 sequences, approximately 25% seen once; the top ten hold 9% to 15%. The rearrangement joins TRBV5-1 to TRBJ2-1; TRBD2 is a possible D gene (6 bases). Sequences were obtained from synovial fluid, either unsorted or a sorted T cell fraction (not recorded which). This receptor was identified in a male donor with ankylosing spondylitis. CDR3 sequence reads: CASRERDNEQFF. CDR3 nucleotides: TGCGCCAGCAGGGAGCGGGACAATGAGCAGTTCTTC.